The 21 T cell receptor beta chains presented below share a single source sample, sequenced in a study of blood T cell repertoires in COVID-19. TCRdb's copy holds only in-frame clones and misses some; the assay was immunoSEQ multiplex PCR. The sample records approximately 300,000 clones, about nine tenths being singletons. Sequencing input: peripheral blood. These receptors all stem from a woman aged 25 to 39 with COVID-19, enrolled during active disease.

V and J are TRBV9 and TRBJ1-2; tentatively, D is TRBD1 (5 bases). Germline V gene lookup returns CDR1 SGDLS and CDR2 YYNGEE. V lost 1 base, J lost 5 bases, and 18 bases lay in between. The CDR3 contains 16 residues. The CDR3 region is CASSVSPGWGEYGYTF. The CDR3, as DNA: TGTGCCAGCAGCGTAAGCCCCGGATGGGGGGAATATGGCTACACCTTC.

The chain uses TRBV11-2 and TRBJ1-6; possibly TRBD1 for D (5 bases). The germline gives CDR1 SGHAT, CDR2 FQNNGV. The CDR3 is made up of 18 amino acids. The V end lost 5 bases, the J end lost 0 bases, and 17 bases lay between the germline ends. For the CDR3, the DNA is TGTGCCAGCAGCCCGAGGCCGGGGGGAAGCTCCTATAATTCACCCCTCCACTTT. Translated: CASSPRPGGSSYNSPLHF.

This clone was detected only once. This rearrangement joins TRBV2 to TRBJ2-3, with 7 bases matching TRBD2. The CDR3 consists of 15 residues. Germline trimming cut 10 bases from V and 3 bases from J; bases unmatched to any gene: 13. From germline, CDR1 is SNHLY and CDR2 FYNNEI. The CDR3 coding sequence is TGTGCCATGAAACACGGGAGGATCCGTACAGATACGCAGTATTTT. Translation gives CAMKHGRIRTDTQYF.

The chain is built from TRBV9 and TRBJ2-1, with TRBD2 matching over 14 bases. Trimming took 4 bases from V and 4 from J; bases not matched to a gene: 4. Germline V gene lookup returns CDR1 SGDLS and CDR2 YYNGEE. The length of the CDR3 is 16 residues. CDR3 residues: CASSSRLAGGYNEQFF. The CDR3 DNA follows: TGTGCCAGCAGCTCTCGACTAGCGGGAGGGTACAATGAGCAGTTCTTC.

This clone was seen once. The chain uses TRBV5-1 and TRBJ2-7, with 7 bases aligning to TRBD1. V gave up 2 bases and J gave up 5 bases; unmatched junction bases: 10. The CDR3 has 15 residues. Looked up from germline, CDR1 is SGHRS and CDR2 is YFSETQ. The CDR3, as DNA: TGCGCCAGCAGCTTCCGACAGGGTGGGTCGCACGAGCAGTACTTC. This sequence encodes CASSFRQGGSHEQYF. The full variable domain, completed using reference TRBV5-1 and TRBJ2-7, is KAGVTQTPRYLIKTRGQQVTLSCSPISGHRSVSWYQQTPGQGLQFLFEYFSETQRNKGNFPGRFSGRQFSNSRSEMNVSTLELGDSALYLCASSFRQGGSHEQYFGPGTRLTVT.

This clone was counted a single time. This chain uses TRBV7-9 with TRBJ1-1; D uncertain. V was clipped by 1 base and J by 8 bases, with 8 bases between them. The germline gives CDR1 SEHNR, CDR2 FQNEAQ (reference sequence). The CDR3 length is 12 residues. CDR3 in amino acids: CASSLGGGEAFF. For the CDR3, the DNA is TGTGCCAGCAGCTTAGGAGGCGGCGAAGCTTTCTTT.

The J gene is TRBJ2-3, the V gene TRBV4-2; possibly TRBD2 for D (6 bases). CDR3 length equals 18 residues. Germline CDR1 is LGHNA and CDR2 is YNFKEQ. V lost 4 bases, J lost 0 bases, and 20 bases lay in between. The CDR3 loop reads CASSRSSAGTASTDTQYF. The CDR3 bases are TGTGCCAGCAGCCGGAGTTCCGCCGGGACTGCGAGCACAGATACGCAGTATTTT.

The rearrangement uses TRBV19 and TRBJ1-3; D is uncertain. The CDR3 loop spans 16 amino acids. Germline values: CDR1 LNHDA, CDR2 SQIVND (reference sequence). Trimming removed 3 bases from V and 4 bases from J, with 16 bases in between. Written as DNA, the CDR3 is TGTGCCAGTAGTATTCGTGGAGGCGCCCTAGGAAACACCATATATTTT. Translated, it gives CASSIRGGALGNTIYF.

The chain links TRBV19 to TRBJ1-5, with 8 positions matching TRBD1. Trimming cost V 3 bases and J 0 bases; bases outside gene matches: 10. Germline CDR1 reads LNHDA; CDR2 reads SQIVND (reference sequence). The CDR3 consists of 18 residues. CDR3 nucleotide sequence: TGTGCCAGTAGTATCCGGTGGTCAGGGGGCCGTAGCAATCAGCCCCAGCATTTT. Translating it yields CASSIRWSGGRSNQPQHF.

The chain has TRBV6-6 and TRBJ2-7, with 11 positions matching TRBD2. The CDR3 totals 15 residues. With 6 bases clipped from V and 3 bases from J, the junction kept 7 bases outside the gene matches. From germline, CDR1 is MNHNY and CDR2 SVGAGI (reference sequence). The CDR3 reads CASSPLAGEHYEQYF. The DNA of the CDR3 is TGTGCCAGCAGCCCACTAGCGGGAGAGCACTACGAGCAGTACTTC.

The V call is TRBV7-9, the J call TRBJ2-1; 14 bases fit TRBD2. Trimming at V came to 5 bases and at J to 5 bases, leaving 14 bases not matched to a gene. CDR3 length equals 19 residues. Germline CDR1 reads SEHNR; CDR2 reads FQNEAQ (reference sequence). This chain's CDR3 is CASSPLYGTSGRENNEQFF. The DNA for the CDR3 is TGTGCCAGCAGCCCCCTCTACGGGACTAGCGGGAGAGAAAACAATGAGCAGTTCTTC.

This chain uses TRBV6-6 with TRBJ1-3, with 12 bases identical to TRBD1. With V trimmed by 5 bases and J by 2 bases, 7 bases remained unmatched. The CDR3 runs to 17 residues. Looked up from germline, CDR1 is MNHNY and CDR2 is SVGAGI (reference sequence). DNA for the CDR3: TGTGCCAGCAGTCGCGGAGGGACAGGGGGCACTGGAAACACCATATATTTT. Its translation is CASSRGGTGGTGNTIYF.

This chain connects TRBV10-2 to TRBJ2-2; TRBD1 might be the D (5 bases). This CDR3 region has 13 residues. The germline CDR1 and CDR2 sequences are WSHSY and SAAADI. V lost 6 bases, J lost 3 bases, and 8 bases lay in between. The CDR3, as DNA: TGCGCCAGCAGGAGACAGCACACCGGGGAGCTGTTTTTT. Translating gives CASRRQHTGELFF.

This clone has more than one count but fewer than ten. The genes are TRBV9 and TRBJ1-4; 8 nucleotides line up with TRBD1. CDR3 length: 17 amino acids. V lost 2 bases and J lost 2; bases outside the gene matches: 8. Per germline, CDR1 SGDLS and CDR2 YYNGEE. The CDR3 here is CASSVDRGSGTNEKLFF. In nucleotides, the CDR3 is TGTGCCAGCAGCGTCGACAGGGGCAGTGGGACTAATGAAAAACTGTTTTTT.

V usage is TRBV2 and J usage is TRBJ2-5; 8 positions match TRBD1. CDR1 is SNHLY and CDR2 is FYNNEI in the germline V gene. The CDR3 loop spans 14 amino acids. J lost 3 bases, V lost 4 bases, and 4 bases had no gene match. The CDR3 is CASSAGTGKETQYF. Here the CDR3 DNA reads TGTGCCAGCAGTGCCGGGACAGGTAAAGAGACCCAGTACTTC.

This rearrangement joins TRBV19 to TRBJ1-1; a weak D match, TRBD1 (5 bases). Trimming pared 3 bases from V and 4 bases from J, leaving 9 bases between. Germline V gene sequence: CDR1 LNHDA, CDR2 SQIVND (reference sequence). The CDR3 spans 13 residues. The chain's CDR3 is CASSMGHFTEAFF. In DNA, the CDR3 is TGTGCCAGTAGTATGGGGCACTTCACTGAAGCTTTCTTT.

The chain has TRBV5-1 and TRBJ2-5; 12 bases map to TRBD2. The CDR3 is made up of 17 amino acids. Per the germline V gene, CDR1 is SGHRS and CDR2 is YFSETQ. Trimming took 0 bases from V and 0 from J; bases not matched to a gene: 3. In nucleotides, the CDR3 is TGCGCCAGCAGCTTGGGAGGACTAGCGGGAAACCAAGAGACCCAGTACTTC. It yields the protein CASSLGGLAGNQETQYF.

The V call is TRBV5-1, the J call TRBJ2-2; a weak D match, TRBD1 (5 bases). The CDR3 runs 15 residues. The germline gives CDR1 SGHRS, CDR2 YFSETQ. Trimming removed 2 bases at V and 5 bases at J, with 13 bases between. The CDR3 DNA is TGCGCCAGCAGCTTTCTAATAGCAGGGACCGGGGAGCTGTTTTTT. Translated, it gives CASSFLIAGTGELFF.

This clone was picked up one time. This chain joins TRBV6-6 and TRBJ1-4, with 7 bases that match TRBD1. Germline CDR1 is MNHNY and CDR2 is SVGAGI (reference sequence). Germline trimming cut 7 bases from V and 5 bases from J; bases unmatched to any gene: 7. The CDR3 sequence is 14 residues long. DNA for the CDR3: TGTGCCAGCACCCAGGGACAGACAAATGAAAAACTGTTTTTT. Its translation: CASTQGQTNEKLFF.

The chain uses TRBV2 and TRBJ2-7; maybe TRBD2 (5 bases). The germline V gene has CDR1 SNHLY and CDR2 FYNNEI. This CDR3 has 17 amino acids. V gave up 1 base and J gave up 0 bases, with 16 bases separating them. The CDR3 is CASSEEVLDFPSYEQYF. The CDR3 DNA reads TGTGCCAGCAGTGAAGAGGTTTTGGACTTCCCCTCCTACGAGCAGTACTTC.

This chain uses TRBV6-2 or TRBV6-3 with TRBJ1-3; D uncertain. V was cut by 6 bases and J by 8 bases, with 20 bases left in between. Germline V gene sequence: CDR1 MNHEY, CDR2 SVGEGT. CDR3 size: 15 residues. The CDR3 region has the DNA TGTGCCAGCAGCTCCCGACTCTACCTCGAGGACACCATATATTTT. The encoded protein is CASSSRLYLEDTIYF.